This paragraph covers one T cell receptor beta chain sequence. Germline V gene lookup returns CDR1 SGHRS and CDR2 YFSETQ. V lost 7 bases to trimming and J lost 1 base; unmatched junction nucleotides: 7. The CDR3 consists of 14 residues. These data originate in a study of blood T cell repertoires in COVID-19. Study details: The analysed material was cDNA or gDNA that came from T cells, B-cell-depleted T cells, or PBMCs.

Authors' analysis steps: Amplification from reference gene primers served as the basis for estimated nucleated cell counts. Assay: immunoSEQ multiplex PCR; the TCRdb copy retains only in-frame clones and omits some. From that table come the V and J calls and clone size; the DNA was used to work out D and trimming. The data contain about 330,000 clones, about 85% of them singletons. The cohort comprised adults aged about 18 to 100 years residing in under 25 US areas. Either two negative PCRs, clearance, or symptom resolution qualified Cohort 3 donors as recovered. The sample taken for sequencing was PBMCs or T cells enriched from blood (not recorded which). The chain carries TRBV5-1 and TRBJ1-1, with TRBD1 identical over 7 bases. The clonotype originates from a woman aged 30 to 39 who had recovered from COVID-19. The CDR3 DNA reads TGCGCCAGCGGCCACAGGGGTGAGAACACTGAAGCTTTCTTT. Translated, it gives CASGHRGENTEAFF.